This TCR beta chain comes out of a study of CD8+ T cells in alopecia areata. Details on this clone: Other DNA sequences in this specimen translate into the identical CDR3.

RNA was extracted and reverse transcribed into cDNA as the sequencing template. Generated by immunoSEQ multiplex PCR, the TCRdb table keeps only in-frame clones and is missing some. Of 110,000 or so clones listed, less than 70% are singletons. The CDR3 has 11 residues. Trimming pared 3 bases from V and 3 bases from J, leaving 6 bases between. In germline, CDR1 is SQVTM, CDR2 ANQGSEA. What was sequenced was CD4+ T cells sorted from blood. The J gene is TRBJ2-7, the V gene TRBV29-1, with unresolved D. The receptor comes from a human donor in good health. CDR3 amino acids: CSVDKGYEQYF. In DNA form, the CDR3 reads TGCAGCGTTGACAAGGGCTACGAGCAGTACTTC.